The 20 T cell receptor beta chains below all came from one sample that was sequenced in a study of blood T cell repertoires in COVID-19 (TCRdb year 2020). Libraries were constructed by the immunoSEQ multiplex PCR assay. TCRdb mirrors the immuneACCESS table, restricted to in-frame sequences. Some clones are absent from its copies; in checked studies, under half trace to an unresolved V gene, and the reason for the others is unknown. In this sample the table shows about 200,000 clones, about 80% of which occur a single time. Less than 9.5% of the sample belongs to the ten largest clones. Specimen: PBMCs or T cells enriched from blood (not recorded which). The source of these receptors is a man aged 40-55 years who had recovered from COVID-19.

This clone was counted only a few times. The chain couples TRBV18 to TRBJ1-6; D possibly corresponds to TRBD1 (5 bases). V was pared by 3 bases and J by 6 bases, with 9 bases between. This CDR3 has 14 amino acids. Germline V gene lookup returns CDR1 KGHSH and CDR2 LQKENI. This CDR3 reads CASSPRGLNSPLHF. In DNA, the CDR3 is TGTGCCAGCTCACCGCGGGGACTTAATTCACCCCTCCACTTT.

This chain joins TRBV2 and TRBJ1-2, with D tentatively TRBD1 (5 bases). CDR1 and CDR2 from the germline V gene are SNHLY and FYNNEI. CDR3 length equals 13 residues. V was cut by 2 bases and J by 7 bases, with 11 bases left in between. CDR3 in DNA: TGTGCCAGCAGTGAAAAGGGGTACGCTGGCTACACCTTC. Residues: CASSEKGYAGYTF.

The chain recombines TRBV27 with TRBJ1-2; 8 bases map to TRBD1. This CDR3 has 13 amino acids. The germline gives CDR1 MNHEY, CDR2 SMNVEV (reference sequence). Unmatched junction bases numbered 4, after V lost 8 bases and J lost 2 bases. The chain's CDR3 is CASWTGQNYGYTF. The CDR3 region has the DNA TGTGCCAGCTGGACAGGGCAGAACTATGGCTACACCTTC.

The gene calls are TRBV18 and TRBJ1-1; D gene unclear. Looked up from germline, CDR1 is KGHSH and CDR2 is LQKENI. The CDR3 length is 18 residues. V lost 1 base to trimming and J lost 0 bases, with 18 bases between them. DNA for the CDR3: TGTGCCAGCTCACCACAAATGCGTAGCGAACGGTTGAACACTGAAGCTTTCTTT. It translates to CASSPQMRSERLNTEAFF. The full variable domain, completed using reference TRBV18 and TRBJ1-1, is NAGVMQNPRHLVRRRGQEARLRCSPMKGHSHVYWYRQLPEEGLKFMVYLQKENIIDESGMPKERFSAEFPKEGPSILRIQQVVRGDSAAYFCASSPQMRSERLNTEAFFGQGTRLTVV.

The rearrangement uses TRBV7-8 and TRBJ2-7, with TRBD2 as a possible D gene (6 bases). Germline V gene sequence: CDR1 SGHVS, CDR2 FQNEAQ. The CDR3 spans 14 residues. The ends were cut back, 4 bases at V and 1 base at J, with 11 bases in the middle. CDR3 amino acids: CASSSRRGSYEQYF. CDR3 coding DNA: TGTGCCAGCAGCTCCCGTCGGGGGTCCTACGAGCAGTACTTC. The variable domain in full, with the rest retrieved from reference TRBV7-8 and TRBJ2-7, is GAGVSQSPRYKVAKRGQDVALRCDPISGHVSLFWYQQALGQGPEFLTYFQNEAQLDKSGLPSDRFFAERPEGSVSTLKIQRTQQEDSAVYLCASSSRRGSYEQYFGPGTRLTVT.

V usage is TRBV11-2 and J usage is TRBJ1-1, with D unresolved. The germline V and J ends were trimmed by 5 bases and 2 bases, with 9 bases remaining between them. The CDR3 length is 13 residues. Germline values: CDR1 SGHAT, CDR2 FQNNGV. The CDR3 region is CASSPQLNTEAFF. CDR3 sequence (DNA): TGTGCCAGCAGCCCACAGTTAAACACTGAAGCTTTCTTT.

CDR3 nucleotide sequence: TGTGCCAGCAACCAGGGTGGGTCCTACAATGAGCAGTTCTTC. Amino acid sequence: CASNQGGSYNEQFF. This sequence joins TRBV6-5 and TRBJ2-1; possible D gene TRBD1, 5 bases. Trimming took 7 bases from V and 1 from J, leaving 11 bases between them. Germline CDR1 and CDR2: MNHEY and SVGAGI. The CDR3 runs 14 residues.

The chain recombines TRBV4-2 with TRBJ1-4; no firm D call. Germline loops: CDR1 LGHNA, CDR2 YNFKEQ. This CDR3 has 16 residues. Trimming stripped 0 bases from V and 8 bases from J, with 16 bases between. The CDR3 DNA reads TGTGCCAGCAGCCAAGATGCGGCAACGATAAGGGAAAAACTGTTTTTT. Its protein is CASSQDAATIREKLFF.

The chain employs TRBV7-9 and TRBJ1-6; maybe TRBD1 (5 bases). The CDR3 has 15 amino acids. CDR1 is SEHNR, CDR2 FQNEAQ, per germline (reference sequence). V lost 3 bases and J 6 bases, leaving 12 bases between the germline ends. The CDR3 is CASSFDSSGNSPLHF. The CDR3 DNA reads as TGTGCCAGCAGCTTCGACAGTTCGGGTAATTCACCCCTCCACTTT.

The chain employs TRBV4-1 and TRBJ1-2; the D gene is possibly TRBD1 (6 bases). Trimming shortened V by 4 bases and J by 0 bases, and 21 bases separated the two germline ends. Germline V gene sequence: CDR1 MGHRA, CDR2 YSYEKL. The CDR3 extends over 18 amino acids. The CDR3 bases are TGCGCCAGCAGCCCCCAGCTGCGGGGGGGCCGACCTAACTATGGCTACACCTTC. It specifies CASSPQLRGGRPNYGYTF.

V usage is TRBV28 and J usage is TRBJ1-2, with TRBD1 matching 11 bases. This CDR3 is built from 15 residues. Germline V gives CDR1 MDHEN, CDR2 SYDVKM. The V segment lost 6 bases and the J segment 6 bases; nucleotides outside the gene matches: 9. CDR3 in amino acids: CASRRTGGGMDGYTF. Written as DNA, the CDR3 is TGTGCCAGCAGAAGGACAGGGGGCGGTATGGATGGCTACACCTTC.

CDR3 DNA: TGTGCCAGTAGTATAACACTGACTAGCACGGAGACCCAGTACTTC. It encodes CASSITLTSTETQYF. The chain joins TRBV19 to TRBJ2-5, with TRBD2 identical over 7 bases. The CDR3 length is 15 residues. The ends lost 2 bases at V and 5 bases at J; junction bases unmatched: 8. Germline assignment: CDR1 LNHDA and CDR2 SQIVND (reference sequence).

This clone was observed a few times. CDR3 sequence reads: CASRARGREDTQYF. CDR3 DNA sequence: TGTGCCAGCCGGGCCAGGGGGCGGGAAGATACGCAGTATTTT. The chain couples TRBV19 to TRBJ2-3; 8 positions agree with TRBD1. The CDR3 loop spans 14 amino acids. Per the germline V gene, CDR1 is LNHDA and CDR2 is SQIVND (reference sequence). Trimming cost V 9 bases and J 5 bases; bases outside gene matches: 10.

The chain carries TRBV24-1 and TRBJ2-1; perhaps TRBD2 as D (6 bases). V lost 4 bases, J lost 7 bases, and 19 bases lay in between. Germline V gene sequence: CDR1 KGHDR, CDR2 SFDVKD. This CDR3 spans 16 amino acids. The CDR3, as DNA: TGTGCCACCAGTGACCCGGCCGGGGGAAAGAGAAATGAGCAGTTCTTC. This translates into CATSDPAGGKRNEQFF.

This rearrangement joins TRBV9 to TRBJ1-2; no clear D gene. The CDR3 runs to 15 residues. Trimming shortened V by 4 bases and J by 4 bases, and 17 bases separated the two germline ends. Germline V gene sequence: CDR1 SGDLS, CDR2 YYNGEE. CDR3 residues: CASSPLALSPYGYTF. The CDR3 DNA sequence: TGTGCCAGCAGCCCCTTAGCTCTCTCTCCCTATGGCTACACCTTC.

The sample holds a few counts of this clone. This sequence joins TRBV28 and TRBJ1-5; possibly TRBD1 for D (6 bases). Between the trimmed V and J ends, which lost 8 bases and 0 bases, there was a span of 14 bases. The CDR3 contains 15 residues. Germline CDR1 and CDR2: MDHEN and SYDVKM. The chain's CDR3 is CASSTGTYSNQPQHF. The CDR3 region has the DNA TGTGCCAGCTCAACAGGGACATATAGCAATCAGCCCCAGCATTTT. Combining the CDR3 with reference TRBV28 and TRBJ1-5 gives the whole variable domain DVKVTQSSRYLVKRTGEKVFLECVQDMDHENMFWYRQDPGLGLRLIYFSYDVKMKEKGDIPEGYSVSREKKERFSLILESASTNQTSMYLCASSTGTYSNQPQHFGDGTRLSIL.

This rearrangement joins TRBV11-2 to TRBJ1-1; 11 bases fit TRBD1. This CDR3 is 14 amino acids long. Looked up from germline, CDR1 is SGHAT and CDR2 is FQNNGV. Trimming cost V 5 bases and J 7 bases; bases outside gene matches: 6. CDR3 DNA: TGTGCCAGCAGCGGAGGACAGGGGGCTTATGAAGCTTTCTTT. Its translation: CASSGGQGAYEAFF.

The V call is TRBV19, the J call TRBJ1-5; tentative D call: TRBD1 (5 bases). The CDR3 covers 18 residues. Germline CDR1 reads LNHDA; CDR2 reads SQIVND (reference sequence). Trimming left V 0 bases short and J 7 bases short, with 22 bases between. CDR3 in DNA: TGTGCCAGTAGTATAGAGAGGGTCGGGGGGGGAAGGAACCAGCCCCAGCATTTT. Translation gives CASSIERVGGGRNQPQHF.

The chain recombines TRBV21-1 with TRBJ1-1; the table assigns TRBD1, which was not confirmed against the DNA. TRBV21-1 counts as a pseudogene. CDR3 length: 15 residues. The CDR3 DNA sequence: TGTGCCAGCCCTGCTAGGACAGATATGAACACTGAAGCTTTCTTT. It codes for CASPARTDMNTEAFF.

The chain uses TRBV7-8 and TRBJ1-1, with a weak D call TRBD1 (6 bases). CDR1 and CDR2 (germline): SGHVS, FQNEAQ. The CDR3 is 15 residues long. V was shortened by 5 bases and J by 2 bases, with 15 bases between the two germline ends. The CDR3 is CASSPRTVLNTEAFF. Here the CDR3 DNA reads TGTGCCAGCAGCCCTCGGACAGTTCTAAACACTGAAGCTTTCTTT.